The text below deals with one TCR beta chain. Sample time point: blood 4 weeks post-SBRT, at nephrectomy. This sample's treatment: 15 Gy SBRT to primary tumor, nephrectomy 4 weeks later. Nephrectomy followed 15 Gy stereotactic body radiation by 4 weeks. The CDR3 consists of 17 residues. CDR1 is LNHNV and CDR2 is YYDKDF in the germline V gene (reference sequence). V was pared by 0 bases and J by 2 bases, with 15 bases between. The sample belongs to a study of radiation and T cells in renal cell carcinoma. The repertoire was sequenced with immunoSEQ multiplex PCR; TCRdb's copy has only in-frame clones and lacks some. The sample has roughly 90,000 clones; over 80% are singletons.

Sequenced here: blood, sampled from a patient whose treatment included radiotherapy and nephrectomy. This receptor was taken from a middle-aged man with renal cell carcinoma. J is TRBJ2-3 and V is TRBV15, with TRBD2 as a possible D gene (6 bases). The CDR3: CATSRDSSGSFTDTQYF. The CDR3 DNA is TGTGCCACCAGCAGAGATAGCAGCGGGTCGTTCACAGATACGCAGTATTTT.